This T cell receptor beta chain derives from a study of blood T cell repertoires in COVID-19. This CDR3 is 16 amino acids long. V was pared by 6 bases and J by 0 bases, with 12 bases between. CDR1 is MNHEY and CDR2 is SMNVEV in the germline V gene (reference sequence). Participants reported their clinical history, and cohort assignment relied on those reports. As handled by the study authors: For nucleated cells, counts were estimated from reference gene primer amplification. The repertoire was sequenced with immunoSEQ multiplex PCR; TCRdb's copy has only in-frame clones and lacks some. The V and J calls and clone size were taken over from that table, and D and trimming were inferred from the DNA. The sample contains about 140,000 clones, 75% to 90% of which appear only once.

The chain employs TRBV27 and TRBJ1-6; weak D call: TRBD1 (5 bases). The sequenced sample was PBMCs or T cells enriched from blood (not recorded which). This TCR came from a man in his 60s who had recovered from COVID-19. The CDR3 region is CASRQDGSSYNSPLHF. CDR3 DNA: TGTGCCAGCAGACAGGACGGCAGCTCCTATAATTCACCCCTCCACTTT.